Shown below are 31 T cell receptor beta chains from a single sample sequenced in a study of blood T cell repertoires in COVID-19. The protocol was immunoSEQ multiplex PCR, while the TCRdb copy is restricted to in-frame clones and leaves out a portion. The sample has just over 650,000 clones, approximately 90% seen once; the top ten hold 0.2% to 0.3%. Sequenced: peripheral blood. The receptors stem from a woman aged 18-29 years with acute or convalescent COVID-19.

The chain carries TRBV12-3 or TRBV12-4 and TRBJ1-1, with D unresolved. This CDR3 is built from 12 residues. V was shortened by 2 bases and J by 6 bases, with 7 bases between the two germline ends. CDR3 sequence (DNA): TGTGCCAGCAGTTTACCTAGAGCTGAAGCTTTCTTT. This encodes CASSLPRAEAFF.

This clone is a singleton in its sample. This chain links TRBV27 with TRBJ1-1; TRBD1 might be the D (6 bases). CDR3 length equals 14 residues. Germline loops: CDR1 MNHEY, CDR2 SMNVEV (reference sequence). V lost 3 bases to trimming and J lost 5 bases, with 13 bases between them. CDR3 in DNA: TGTGCCAGCAGTTTCCAGGGGTCGAATACTGAAGCTTTCTTT. This codes for CASSFQGSNTEAFF.

V usage is TRBV12-5 and J usage is TRBJ1-5; D remains ambiguous. The CDR3 extends over 16 amino acids. Germline lookup yields CDR1 LGHNT and CDR2 FRNRAP. The germline V and J ends were trimmed by 7 bases and 2 bases, with 18 bases remaining between them. The CDR3, as DNA: TGTGCTAGTGCACTAAGGTCCCGGGTAGGCAATCAGCCCCAGCATTTT. This gives the protein CASALRSRVGNQPQHF.

The chain combines TRBV27 with TRBJ2-4; possible D gene TRBD1, 5 bases. Trimming shortened V by 5 bases and J by 6 bases, and 14 bases separated the two germline ends. The CDR3 is 14 amino acids. Germline V lookup: CDR1 MNHEY, CDR2 SMNVEV (reference sequence). CDR3 nucleotides: TGTGCCAGCAGTGGCAGGGTTGAAGGAAACATTCAGTACTTC. Translation: CASSGRVEGNIQYF.

The chain has TRBV4-1 and TRBJ2-1; TRBD2 agrees at 13 bases. CDR3 length equals 19 residues. Germline CDR1 MGHRA, CDR2 YSYEKL. J was trimmed by 1 base and V by 0 bases; bases with no gene match: 6. CDR3 nucleotide sequence: TGCGCCAGCAGCCAAGATCGCACTAGCGGGGGGGTATCCTACAATGAGCAGTTCTTC. It encodes CASSQDRTSGGVSYNEQFF.

This clone was seen a few times. The rearrangement uses TRBV7-6 and TRBJ1-4, with TRBD1 matching over 11 bases. The germline V gene has CDR1 SGHVS and CDR2 FNYEAQ. The ends lost 5 bases at V and 0 bases at J; junction bases unmatched: 5. The CDR3 runs 17 residues. This chain's CDR3 is CASSRTGGSATNEKLFF. The CDR3 region has the DNA TGTGCCAGCAGCAGGACAGGGGGCTCGGCAACTAATGAAAAACTGTTTTTT.

This chain joins TRBV19 and TRBJ1-2, with a tentative D call TRBD1 (5 bases). Trimming took off 8 bases at V and 3 bases at J, with 10 bases between the two ends. CDR3 size: 12 residues. Germline CDR1 is LNHDA and CDR2 is SQIVND (reference sequence). The CDR3 DNA follows: TGTGCCAGTCTACGGACACACTATGGCTACACCTTC. Its translation: CASLRTHYGYTF.

The rearrangement joins TRBV4-1 to TRBJ1-5, with D unclear. Trimming cost V 3 bases and J 5 bases, with 14 bases left between them. Germline CDR1 is MGHRA and CDR2 is YSYEKL. The CDR3 is 15 residues long. The CDR3 sequence is CASSHATDIDQPQHF. In DNA form, the CDR3 reads TGCGCCAGCAGCCATGCCACAGACATTGATCAGCCCCAGCATTTT.

The table lists this clone with a count of one. The chain has TRBV19 and TRBJ1-2; 8 bases align to TRBD1. CDR1 and CDR2 from the germline V gene are LNHDA and SQIVND (reference sequence). J lost 4 bases, V lost 5 bases, and 6 bases had no gene match. The CDR3 consists of 14 residues. CDR3 in DNA: TGTGCCAGTAGTGCAGGGGGCGCTGGCTATGGCTACACCTTC. This translates into CASSAGGAGYGYTF. The variable domain in full, completed from reference TRBV19 and TRBJ1-2, reads DGGITQSPKYLFRKEGQNVTLSCEQNLNHDAMYWYRQDPGQGLRLIYYSQIVNDFQKGDIAEGYSVSREKKESFPLTVTSAQKNPTAFYLCASSAGGAGYGYTFGSGTRLTVV.

Here the CDR3 DNA reads TGTGCCATCAGTTCCGGGACAGCGAATGAAAAACTGTTTTTT. It encodes CAISSGTANEKLFF. The rearrangement links TRBV10-3 to TRBJ1-4; the match to TRBD1 covers 7 bases. The J segment lost 5 bases and the V segment lost 5 bases, leaving 5 bases of the junction unmatched. There are 14 residues in the CDR3. Germline CDR1 reads ENHRY; CDR2 reads SYGVKD.

This clone has only a few counts. Other nucleotide sequences in the sample specify the same CDR3. This sequence joins TRBV19 and TRBJ1-1, with unresolved D. This CDR3 has 13 amino acids. Germline CDR1 and CDR2: LNHDA and SQIVND (reference sequence). The ends were cut back, 3 bases at V and 2 bases at J, with 7 bases in the middle. The CDR3 region is CASSIGPNTEAFF. The CDR3 nucleotides are TGTGCCAGTAGTATCGGTCCCAACACTGAAGCTTTCTTT.

The chain combines TRBV28 with TRBJ1-1, with 8 bases that match TRBD1. Trimming cost V 5 bases and J 4 bases; bases outside gene matches: 9. This CDR3 region has 15 residues. CDR1 and CDR2 from the germline V gene are MDHEN and SYDVKM. The CDR3 is CASSPDRGLGTEAFF. CDR3 in DNA: TGTGCCAGCAGTCCCGACAGGGGATTGGGCACTGAAGCTTTCTTT.

This clone came up once. The chain couples TRBV6-6 to TRBJ2-1; 10 bases agree with TRBD2. Germline V lookup: CDR1 MNHNY, CDR2 SVGAGI (reference sequence). The junction had 4 bases not matched to a gene; V was cut back by 6 bases and J by 5 bases. The CDR3 is made up of 14 amino acids. CDR3 protein: CASRRTSGDNEQFF. CDR3 nucleotides: TGTGCCAGCAGGAGAACTAGCGGGGACAATGAGCAGTTCTTC.

CDR3 in DNA: TGTGCCACGGGACCCTGGACAGCAAACACTGAAGCTTTCTTT. It translates to CATGPWTANTEAFF. The chain is built from TRBV6-5 and TRBJ1-1, with a weak D call TRBD1 (6 bases). Trimming left V 10 bases short and J 2 bases short, with 17 bases between. CDR1 MNHEY and CDR2 SVGAGI come from the germline V gene. The CDR3 length is 14 residues.

V usage is TRBV7-2 and J usage is TRBJ1-2; TRBD1 agrees at 9 bases. Looked up from germline, CDR1 is SGHTA and CDR2 is FQGNSA. V lost 6 bases, J lost 7 bases, and 6 bases stayed unmatched. There are 13 residues in the CDR3. The CDR3 region is CASRPGQGGGYTF. For the CDR3, the DNA is TGTGCCAGCAGGCCGGGACAGGGAGGTGGCTACACCTTC.

The CDR3 nucleotides read TGTGCCAGTAGTACTCCCGCGACAGGCCGCTATGGCTACACCTTC. Translated, it gives CASSTPATGRYGYTF. The V and J genes are TRBV19 and TRBJ1-2; D is possibly TRBD1 (6 bases). Germline V gene data show CDR1 as LNHDA and CDR2 as SQIVND (reference sequence). The CDR3 has 15 residues. V was trimmed by 4 bases and J by 4 bases, leaving 16 bases between them.

This chain links TRBV10-2 with TRBJ1-6, with D hard to call. Trimming removed 3 bases from V and 2 bases from J, with 11 bases in between. This CDR3 is 16 amino acids long. CDR1 and CDR2 (germline): WSHSY, SAAADI. CDR3 sequence (DNA): TGCGCCAGCAGTGATGAGGTTTACGCCTATAATTCACCCCTCCACTTT. Translated, it gives CASSDEVYAYNSPLHF.

The CDR3 reads CASSPRINDRVGYGYTF. As DNA, the CDR3 is TGCGCCAGCAGCCCCCGGATTAACGACAGGGTCGGCTATGGCTACACCTTC. The chain links TRBV5-1 to TRBJ1-2; the match to TRBD1 covers 7 bases. Germline V lookup: CDR1 SGHRS, CDR2 YFSETQ. Germline trimming cut 4 bases from V and 4 bases from J; bases unmatched to any gene: 16. CDR3 size: 17 residues.

The rearrangement uses TRBV2 and TRBJ2-4; D perhaps matches TRBD2 (5 bases). CDR1 and CDR2 from the germline V gene are SNHLY and FYNNEI. The CDR3 covers 12 residues. The germline V and J ends were trimmed by 11 bases and 8 bases, with 16 bases remaining between them. The CDR3 DNA reads TGTGCCTGTAGGACGGACTTTGACATTCAGTACTTC. Translation gives CACRTDFDIQYF.

In nucleotides, the CDR3 is TGCACCAGCAGCCAAGGGAGCTCTGGAAACACCATATATTTT. Translated, it gives CTSSQGSSGNTIYF. V and J are TRBV1 and TRBJ1-3. TRBV1 is an annotated pseudogene. This CDR3 spans 14 amino acids.

The chain joins TRBV2 to TRBJ1-2, with TRBD1 matching over 8 bases. CDR3 length: 16 amino acids. Germline CDR1 SNHLY, CDR2 FYNNEI. Trimming removed 8 bases from V and 0 bases from J; junction bases left unmatched: 11. CDR3: CASHPLDRVSNYGYTF. The CDR3 DNA is TGTGCCAGCCATCCCTTGGACAGGGTGTCTAACTATGGCTACACCTTC. Combining the CDR3 with reference TRBV2 and TRBJ1-2 gives the whole variable domain EPEVTQTPSHQVTQMGQEVILRCVPISNHLYFYWYRQILGQKVEFLVSFYNNEISEKSEIFDDQFSVERPDGSNFTLKIRSTKLEDSAMYFCASHPLDRVSNYGYTFGSGTRLTVV.

The CDR3 bases are TGCGCCAGCAGCTCCTCATGGACAGGGTGGAGCGGGGAGCTGTTTTTT. It encodes CASSSSWTGWSGELFF. The V and J genes are TRBV5-1 and TRBJ2-2; TRBD1 matches at 8 bases. V trimming: 3 bases; J trimming: 7 bases; junction bases outside the gene matches: 11. The CDR3 totals 16 residues. Germline assignment: CDR1 SGHRS and CDR2 YFSETQ.

The rearrangement links TRBV2 to TRBJ1-1; no reliable D call. V was shortened by 4 bases and J by 7 bases, with 7 bases between the two germline ends. The germline CDR1 and CDR2 sequences are SNHLY and FYNNEI. The CDR3 runs 11 residues. DNA of the CDR3: TGTGCCAGCAGTGTTGGGCTTGAAGCTTTCTTT. Translation gives CASSVGLEAFF.

The chain employs TRBV3-1 (or the pseudogene TRBV3-2) and TRBJ1-1; TRBD1 matches at 10 bases. Germline CDR1 LGHDT, CDR2 YNNKEL (reference sequence). This CDR3 has 18 residues. V was pared by 0 bases and J by 1 base, with 8 bases of the junction left unmatched. The CDR3: CASSQDRDRGLKNTEAFF. Written as DNA, the CDR3 is TGTGCCAGCAGCCAAGATCGTGACAGGGGGCTTAAGAACACTGAAGCTTTCTTT.

The chain carries TRBV7-2 and TRBJ2-1; 8 nucleotides match TRBD1. The CDR3 consists of 15 residues. The germline CDR1 and CDR2 sequences are SGHTA and FQGNSA. With V trimmed by 5 bases and J by 3 bases, 6 bases remained unmatched. The DNA of the CDR3 is TGTGCCAGCAGCCCCCGCGGACAGGGCTACAATGAGCAGTTCTTC. The encoded protein is CASSPRGQGYNEQFF.

The chain uses TRBV2 and TRBJ1-5; TRBD1 is a possible D gene (6 bases). The V end lost 5 bases, the J end lost 5 bases, and 13 bases lay between the germline ends. From germline, CDR1 is SNHLY and CDR2 FYNNEI. This CDR3 is 14 amino acids long. The CDR3 is CASSFGDTDQPQHF. The CDR3 nucleotides are TGTGCCAGCAGTTTTGGGGACACCGATCAGCCCCAGCATTTT.

This chain connects TRBV19 to TRBJ1-5, with D unresolved. The CDR3 length is 14 residues. CDR1 is LNHDA, CDR2 SQIVND, per germline (reference sequence). V dropped 3 bases and J dropped 1 base, with 7 bases sitting between them. The CDR3 sequence: CASSITASNQPQHF. The CDR3, as DNA: TGTGCCAGTAGTATTACTGCCAGCAATCAGCCCCAGCATTTT.

The chain links TRBV7-2 to TRBJ1-5, with 9 bases aligning to TRBD1. The junction had 22 bases not matched to a gene; V was cut back by 6 bases and J by 7 bases. The CDR3 sequence is 19 residues long. In germline, CDR1 is SGHTA, CDR2 FQGNSA. Written as DNA, the CDR3 is TGTGCCAGCAGGGGGAGGGACAGGGCTCTAGCTCTTTTGAGGCAGCCCCAGCATTTT. Protein: CASRGRDRALALLRQPQHF.

This clone occurred once. CDR3 region: CATDRANYGYTF. The CDR3 bases are TGTGCCACAGACAGGGCTAACTATGGCTACACCTTC. The rearrangement uses TRBV7-9 and TRBJ1-2, with 7 bases that match TRBD1. This CDR3 spans 12 amino acids. J was trimmed by 0 bases and V by 10 bases; bases with no gene match: 2. CDR1 and CDR2 from the germline V gene are SEHNR and FQNEAQ (reference sequence).

This clone was found once. The rearrangement links TRBV5-5 to TRBJ2-7, with D possibly being TRBD2 (5 bases). Germline V gene data show CDR1 as SGHKS and CDR2 as YYEKEE (reference sequence). The CDR3 covers 15 residues. V lost 0 bases and J lost 1, with 11 bases in between. Here the CDR3 reads CASSLVRDPSYEQYF. The CDR3 nucleotides are TGTGCCAGCAGCTTGGTCCGGGATCCTTCCTACGAGCAGTACTTC.

The CDR3 protein is CASSPTSSYEQYF. CDR3 in DNA: TGTGCCAGCAGTCCGACTAGCTCCTACGAGCAGTACTTC. The V gene is TRBV12-3 or TRBV12-4, the J gene TRBJ2-7, with D tentatively TRBD2 (6 bases). The length of the CDR3 is 13 residues. The V and J ends lost 5 bases and 0 bases respectively, with 8 bases between them.